These T cell receptor beta chains were read from a single sample in a study of neurological immune-mediated disorders. TCRdb reanalysed the 5' RACE reads using MiXCR and keeps one entry per CDR3 protein. The data show approximately 41,000 distinct CDR3 sequences, with 2.5% seen just once and 12% held by the top ten. Sequenced material: PBMCs. The receptors originated from a man aged 25 to 40 with multiple sclerosis. Both conserved end residues are part of each CDR3. Fields, in order: J gene, clone size, D gene, V gene, CDR3 length, CDR3 DNA, CDR3 protein. A D gene is named only where the DNA matches it firmly. Size is stated for part of the rows, as once, few or many counts, or as a class when the clone is expanded.

>TRBJ1-1|many|.|TRBV25-1|19
TGTGCCAGCAGTCCCCTCATGGTGGCAGGGAATTCGTTAAGCGCTGAAGCTTTCTTT
CASSPLMVAGNSLSAEAFF
>TRBJ2-1|many|TRBD2|TRBV12-3/TRBV12-4|15
TGTGCCAGCAGCCTAGCGGGGGGGGTCCACAATGAGCAGTTCTTC
CASSLAGGVHNEQFF
>TRBJ1-1|many|.|TRBV5-1|16
TGCGCCAGCAGCTCCCTCGGGACACCTACTTACACTGAAGCTTTCTTT
CASSSLGTPTYTEAFF
>TRBJ1-1|many|.|TRBV5-1|14
TGCGCCAGCAGCGGTGTTCCGGGGAGCACTGAAGCTTTCTTT
CASSGVPGSTEAFF
>TRBJ2-4|many|.|TRBV20-1|17
TGCAGTGCTAACCCGGGGCAGGGGATCTTAGCCAAAAACATTCAGTACTTC
CSANPGQGILAKNIQYF
>TRBJ2-5|many|.|TRBV5-1|14
TGCGCCAGCAGCTTGGGTGACAGACAAGAGACCCAGTACTTC
CASSLGDRQETQYF
>TRBJ2-7|few|.|TRBV6-6|12
TGTGCCAGCAGTCGTGGGGTCTACGAGCAGTACTTC
CASSRGVYEQYF
>TRBJ2-3|many|TRBD2|TRBV5-6|17
TGTGCCAGCAGCTTGGGGCGGGGGGGTCTCAGCACAGATACGCAGTATTTT
CASSLGRGGLSTDTQYF
>TRBJ2-7|many|.|TRBV27|13
TGTGCCAGCAGCCGGAGGATGTCGGGCGAGCAGTACTTC
CASSRRMSGEQYF
>TRBJ2-2|many|TRBD2|TRBV20-1|18
TGCAGTGCTATACACCCGACTAGCGGGGGGGCGGCCACCGGGGAGCTGTTTTTT
CSAIHPTSGGAATGELFF
>TRBJ2-7|many|TRBD1|TRBV7-3|15
TGTGCCAGCAGCTTCGAGAGGGGGCTAGCATACGAGCAGTACTTC
CASSFERGLAYEQYF
>TRBJ2-4|many|TRBD1|TRBV20-1|17
TGCAGTGCTGTACCGGGACAGGGGACCCTAGCCAAAAACATTCAGTACTTC
CSAVPGQGTLAKNIQYF
>TRBJ2-4|many|TRBD2|TRBV28|17
TGTGCCAGCAGTTTATTTCGCACTAGCGGGAGGAACAACATTCAGTACTTC
CASSLFRTSGRNNIQYF
>TRBJ2-2|many|.|TRBV20-1|12
TGCAGTGCTACAAGCGAGGCCGGGGAGCTGTTTTTT
CSATSEAGELFF
>TRBJ2-3|many|.|TRBV7-2|13
TGTGCCAGCACCACCCCGGGGTGGGGTACGCAGTATTTT
CASTTPGWGTQYF
>TRBJ2-7|few|TRBD1|TRBV7-9|14
TGTGCCAGCAGCCTTTCGGGACAGGGCTACGAGCAGTACTTC
CASSLSGQGYEQYF
>TRBJ2-5|many|.|TRBV6-6|15
TGTGCCAGCACCCGGGGTTCAGGTCGTCAAGAGACCCAGTACTTC
CASTRGSGRQETQYF
>TRBJ2-1|many|TRBD2|TRBV20-1|13
TGCAGTGCTAGGCGGGAGTCCTACAATGAGCAGTTCTTC
CSARRESYNEQFF
>TRBJ2-5|many|TRBD2|TRBV12-3/TRBV12-4|15
TGTGCCAGCACCCTAGCGGGAGGGGGCCAAGAGACCCAGTACTTC
CASTLAGGGQETQYF
>TRBJ2-1|many|TRBD2|TRBV5-1|18
TGCGCCAGCAGCTTGGCGGACCAAGGACTAGCGGGAGACAATGAGCAGTTCTTC
CASSLADQGLAGDNEQFF
>TRBJ1-5|many|.|TRBV2|12
TGTGCCACCTCAGGGTCTGATCAGCCCCAGCATTTT
CATSGSDQPQHF
>TRBJ1-3|.|.|TRBV5-5|14
TGTGCCAGCAGCCCGACAATTTCTGGAAACACCATATATTTT
CASSPTISGNTIYF
>TRBJ2-3|.|TRBD2|TRBV6-4|15
TGTGCCAGCAGTGACCCTAGCGGGAGCACAGATACGCAGTATTTT
CASSDPSGSTDTQYF
>TRBJ2-7|many|TRBD2|TRBV5-1|15
TGCGCCAGCAGCCGGACTAGCGGGAGCTCCTACGAGCAGTACTTC
CASSRTSGSSYEQYF
>TRBJ1-2|many|TRBD1|TRBV2|13
TGTGCCAGCACGAGAGACAGGGACTATGGCTACACCTTC
CASTRDRDYGYTF
>TRBJ2-7|many|.|TRBV4-2|16
TGTGCCAGCAGCCCTTCAGATTCCGCAGGCACCTACGAGCAGTACTTC
CASSPSDSAGTYEQYF
>TRBJ2-1|many|TRBD2|TRBV20-1|13
TGCAGTGCTGGGACTAGCCGCTACAATGAGCAGTTCTTC
CSAGTSRYNEQFF
>TRBJ1-1|many|.|TRBV3-1|12
TGTGCCAGCAGCCAAGATCCGGCTGAAGCTTTCTTT
CASSQDPAEAFF